The sequence of this TCR beta chain was determined in a study of T cells in Graves' hyperthyroidism and ophthalmopathy. The CDR3 regions of TCR beta were amplified from RNA transcripts. HTBI primers were employed in a first-round RT-PCR of the TCR CDR3. Via MiXCR, TCRdb re-called the multiplex PCR reads, giving one row per CDR3 protein. The top ten clones hold about 56% of a sample with over 150,000 distinct CDR3 sequences, around a sixth of them seen once. This clonotype was recorded at least ten times. After removal of 4 bases from V and 2 bases from J, the junction contained 7 bases not matched to a gene. CDR3 length: 15 residues. Germline values: CDR1 SGHRS, CDR2 YFSETQ.

The chain uses TRBV5-1 and TRBJ2-3; 7 positions agree with TRBD2. The sequencing input was blood. The source of this sequence is a woman in her forties or fifties with Graves' hyperthyroidism. This CDR3 is CASSRGGSDTDTQYF. CDR3 nucleotide sequence: TGCGCCAGCAGCCGTGGCGGGAGTGACACAGATACGCAGTATTTT.